This T cell receptor (beta chain) was recovered during a study of shared clonotypes between healthy human individuals. Study-wide results and limits: Sequencing depth was predicted to influence how clonotypes are shared among donors. Naive CD4 clonotype sharing across several donors was 4.5% to 6%.

This was a deep-level run. Under the authors' procedure: As immunoSEQ supplied junction-only sequences (without quality scores), filtering differed. The protocol was immunoSEQ multiplex PCR, while the TCRdb copy is restricted to in-frame clones and leaves out a portion. Clone size and the V and J calls come from that table; the DNA yielded D and trimming. The sample has millions of clones, approximately 94% seen once. The CDR3 loop spans 16 amino acids. Germline-derived CDR1 and CDR2 are SGHRS and YFSETQ. The V and J ends lost 4 bases and 1 base respectively, with 17 bases between them. Naive CD8 cells, CD45RO-negative and positively selected for CCR7, excluded terminally differentiated effector memory CD45RA+ cells. This clone was seen once. The antigen remains undetermined.

The chain recombines TRBV5-1 with TRBJ1-1; possibly TRBD1 for D (6 bases). This clonotype was obtained from a young man in good health. Some clones in this sample may be carry-over from other donors' samples. Sequencing input: naive CD8+ T cells from PBMCs. The CDR3 loop reads CASSTDRSLGNTEAFF. The DNA of the CDR3 is TGCGCCAGCAGCACCGACAGGAGTCTGGGGAACACTGAAGCTTTCTTT.